The next 26 T cell receptor beta chains were all read from a single sample in a study of shared clonotypes between healthy human individuals. CD45RO-negative cells were positively selected for CCR7, leaving out terminally differentiated effector memory CD45RA+ cells. The assay was immunoSEQ multiplex PCR, and TCRdb's table has in-frame clones only and misses some. The sample carries about 2.1 million clones, roughly 93% recorded once. The sample comprised naive CD8+ T cells from PBMCs. Receptors were obtained from a man aged 18-30 years in good health. Some clones in this sample may be carry-over from other donors' samples.

The chain uses TRBV5-4 and TRBJ2-7; no firm D call. This CDR3 has 14 amino acids. The V gene's germline CDR1 is SGHNT and CDR2 YYREEE (reference sequence). Trimming took off 4 bases at V and 2 bases at J, with 13 bases between the two ends. CDR3 region: CASSPGEETYEQYF. In DNA form, the CDR3 reads TGTGCCAGCAGCCCGGGTGAGGAGACCTACGAGCAGTACTTC. Full variable domain (remainder filled in from reference TRBV5-4 and TRBJ2-7): ETGVTQSPTHLIKTRGQQVTLRCSSQSGHNTVSWYQQALGQGPQFIFQYYREEENGRGNFPPRFSGLQFPNYSSELNVNALELDDSALYLCASSPGEETYEQYFGPGTRLTVT.

Comments on this clone: One end of the junction fails to match germline, which may point to a read error. The CDR3 region has the DNA TGTGCCAGCAGCGTAGCACAGGGTAGGGCCTACGAGCAGTACTTC. Protein: CASSVAQGRAYEQYF. The V and J genes are TRBV7-9 and TRBJ2-7; a possible D gene is TRBD1 (6 bases). The V gene's germline CDR1 is SEHNR and CDR2 FQNEAQ (reference sequence). The CDR3 runs 15 residues.

This chain links TRBV7-2 with TRBJ1-1, with TRBD1 matching 11 bases. Germline trimming cut 3 bases from V and 0 bases from J; bases unmatched to any gene: 3. CDR3 length: 16 amino acids. CDR1 SGHTA and CDR2 FQGNSA come from the germline V gene. The CDR3 sequence is CASSLDRGLMNTEAFF. For the CDR3, the DNA is TGTGCCAGCAGCTTGGACAGGGGGCTGATGAACACTGAAGCTTTCTTT.

This rearrangement joins TRBV5-6 to TRBJ2-2; TRBD1 agrees at 9 bases. The CDR3 sequence is 17 residues long. The germline CDR1 and CDR2 sequences are SGHDT and YYEEEE. V was clipped by 5 bases and J by 4 bases; unmatched bases: 12. CDR3 loop: CASSSYGGTGSTGELFF. The DNA for the CDR3 is TGTGCCAGCAGTTCGTACGGGGGGACAGGGTCCACCGGGGAGCTGTTTTTT.

The chain links TRBV12-5 to TRBJ2-3, with 7 bases identical to TRBD2. The CDR3 length is 16 residues. The ends lost 3 bases at V and 1 base at J; junction bases unmatched: 7. Germline V lookup: CDR1 LGHNT, CDR2 FRNRAP. CDR3 protein: CASGLSHAGGTDTQYF. DNA for the CDR3: TGTGCTAGTGGTTTATCTCACGCGGGAGGCACAGATACGCAGTATTTT.

The chain uses TRBV5-1 and TRBJ2-7; 7 bases line up with TRBD1. The CDR3 contains 15 residues. J gave up 0 bases and V 4 bases, and 7 bases lay outside the gene matches. CDR1 is SGHRS and CDR2 is YFSETQ in the germline V gene. CDR3 loop: CASSIDQGVSYEQYF. CDR3 coding DNA: TGCGCCAGCAGCATCGATCAGGGGGTCTCCTACGAGCAGTACTTC.

Note on this clone: Possible read error: a much larger clone is one base away. V is TRBV5-4 and J is TRBJ1-1, with a possible D match to TRBD1 (5 bases). The germline CDR1 and CDR2 sequences are SGHNT and YYREEE (reference sequence). The CDR3 spans 13 residues. V was pared by 4 bases and J by 4 bases, with 11 bases between. The CDR3 protein is CASSVGVGTEAFF. In DNA, the CDR3 is TGTGCCAGCAGCGTAGGGGTGGGCACTGAAGCTTTCTTT.

V gene TRBV6-6 combines with J gene TRBJ1-2; the match to TRBD1 covers 7 bases. Germline CDR1 and CDR2: MNHNY and SVGAGI (reference sequence). The CDR3 has 15 residues. Trimming took 6 bases from V and 1 from J; bases not matched to a gene: 8. The CDR3 protein is CASSPQTGLNYGYTF. The CDR3 DNA sequence: TGTGCCAGCAGCCCACAGACAGGGCTTAACTATGGCTACACCTTC.

J is TRBJ2-7 and V is TRBV5-8; D perhaps matches TRBD1 (6 bases). The V and J ends lost 0 bases and 3 bases respectively, with 13 bases between them. The CDR3 runs 15 residues. CDR1 is SGHTS, CDR2 YDEGEE, per germline. The CDR3 sequence: CASSLDEAGVYEQYF. The CDR3 DNA reads TGTGCCAGCAGCTTGGACGAGGCAGGGGTCTACGAGCAGTACTTC.

The V call is TRBV7-9, the J call TRBJ1-4, with D unresolved. V dropped 1 base and J dropped 0 bases, with 9 bases sitting between them. Looked up from germline, CDR1 is SEHNR and CDR2 is FQNEAQ (reference sequence). This CDR3 is 16 amino acids long. The CDR3 is CASSLGYSPTNEKLFF. The CDR3 region has the DNA TGTGCCAGCAGCTTAGGGTATTCTCCAACTAATGAAAAACTGTTTTTT.

With regard to this clone: At the DNA level, this CDR3 is encoded by other sequences in the same sample as well. The V and J genes are TRBV9 and TRBJ2-2, with D possibly being TRBD2 (6 bases). Between the trimmed V and J ends, which lost 0 bases and 6 bases, there was a span of 9 bases. Germline V gene sequence: CDR1 SGDLS, CDR2 YYNGEE. This CDR3 has 14 residues. CDR3 sequence (DNA): TGTGCCAGCAGCGTAGGTCCGGGGGCCGGGGAGCTGTTTTTT. Its protein is CASSVGPGAGELFF.

The chain couples TRBV10-3 to TRBJ2-7; 11 nucleotides align to TRBD1. J lost 3 bases, V lost 3 bases, and 4 bases had no gene match. CDR1 and CDR2 from the germline V gene are ENHRY and SYGVKD. The CDR3 spans 15 residues. The CDR3 is CAISEKGQGVYEQYF. The CDR3 DNA follows: TGTGCCATCAGTGAAAAGGGACAGGGGGTCTACGAGCAGTACTTC.

CDR3 DNA: TGTGCCATCAAGGGCGTAGGAGGTACAGATACGCAGTATTTT. It specifies CAIKGVGGTDTQYF. The chain couples TRBV10-3 to TRBJ2-3; perhaps TRBD2 as D (5 bases). Per the germline V gene, CDR1 is ENHRY and CDR2 is SYGVKD. Trimming removed 7 bases at V and 3 bases at J, with 14 bases between. This CDR3 is built from 14 residues.

Comments on this clone: Other DNA sequences in this specimen translate into the identical CDR3. The V gene is TRBV29-1, the J gene TRBJ2-7, with a tentative D call TRBD1 (6 bases). Per the germline V gene, CDR1 is SQVTM and CDR2 is ANQGSEA. Deletions cut 4 bases from V and 2 bases from J, with 9 bases between. This CDR3 comprises 12 residues. The CDR3 region has the DNA TGCAGCGTTGGAACAGGGACCTACGAGCAGTACTTC. Its protein is CSVGTGTYEQYF.

CDR3: CASSLYGTSEGSYNEQFF. CDR3 nucleotides: TGTGCCAGCAGTTTATACGGGACTAGCGAGGGGTCCTACAATGAGCAGTTCTTC. The rearrangement joins TRBV27 to TRBJ2-1, with TRBD2 matching 10 bases. CDR1 MNHEY and CDR2 SMNVEV come from the germline V gene (reference sequence). The CDR3 totals 18 residues. V lost 1 base to trimming and J lost 1 base; unmatched junction nucleotides: 7.

V and J are TRBV5-1 and TRBJ2-5; D perhaps matches TRBD2 (6 bases). The J call may be wrong; the DNA end is better matched by TRBJ2-7. The length of the CDR3 is 15 residues. Germline V gene lookup returns CDR1 SGHRS and CDR2 YFSETQ. The CDR3 nucleotides are TGCGCCAGCAGCCTCCCCGGGGGAAGTCTCTACGAGCAGTACTTC. Its translation is CASSLPGGSLYEQYF.

V gene TRBV7-6 combines with J gene TRBJ1-4; possible D gene TRBD1, 6 bases. This CDR3 is built from 16 residues. V lost 5 bases, J lost 8 bases, and 21 bases lay in between. The germline V gene encodes CDR1 SGHVS and CDR2 FNYEAQ. The CDR3 region has the DNA TGTGCCAGCAGCCGCTCCGTCGGGACACTAACGGAAAAACTGTTTTTT. As protein: CASSRSVGTLTEKLFF.

The J gene is TRBJ2-2, the V gene TRBV7-9; D is possibly TRBD1 or TRBD2 (5 bases each). Trimming removed 5 bases from V and 6 bases from J, with 19 bases in between. CDR3 length: 16 amino acids. The germline gives CDR1 SEHNR, CDR2 FQNEAQ (reference sequence). The CDR3 is CASSLPGWDVAGELFF. The DNA for the CDR3 is TGTGCCAGCAGCCTCCCAGGTTGGGACGTCGCCGGGGAGCTGTTTTTT.

The J gene is TRBJ2-7, the V gene TRBV11-2; TRBD2 agrees at 11 bases. Trimming cost V 2 bases and J 3 bases; bases outside gene matches: 6. This CDR3 region has 16 residues. Germline-derived CDR1 and CDR2 are SGHAT and FQNNGV. CDR3 protein: CASSLRTSGPRYEQYF. In nucleotides, the CDR3 is TGTGCCAGCAGCTTACGGACTAGCGGGCCTCGCTACGAGCAGTACTTC.

This rearrangement joins TRBV14 to TRBJ1-2; D call uncertain. Germline assignment: CDR1 SGHDN and CDR2 FVKESK. Trimming stripped 0 bases from V and 3 bases from J, with 8 bases between. The CDR3 totals 14 residues. The chain's CDR3 is CASSQEKVYYGYTF. CDR3 sequence (DNA): TGTGCCAGCAGCCAAGAAAAGGTCTACTATGGCTACACCTTC.

This chain connects TRBV7-8 to TRBJ2-5, with D perhaps TRBD1 or TRBD2 (5 bases each). Trimming shortened V by 2 bases and J by 4 bases, and 14 bases separated the two germline ends. In germline, CDR1 is SGHVS, CDR2 FQNEAQ. This CDR3 contains 15 residues. The CDR3 DNA reads as TGTGCCAGCAGCTTAACCGGGACCTCAGGAGAGACCCAGTACTTC. Translating it yields CASSLTGTSGETQYF.

V gene TRBV10-3 combines with J gene TRBJ2-7; D is undetermined. The CDR3 sequence is 12 residues long. V was shortened by 2 bases and J by 6 bases, with 8 bases between the two germline ends. Germline CDR1 and CDR2: ENHRY and SYGVKD. CDR3 in DNA: TGTGCCATCAGTGAGCCCGATAGCGAGCAGTACTTC. It is translated as CAISEPDSEQYF.

The chain recombines TRBV27 with TRBJ1-2, with D hard to call. Germline CDR1 MNHEY, CDR2 SMNVEV (reference sequence). The CDR3 covers 17 residues. V lost 4 bases, J lost 4 bases, and 22 bases lay in between. In nucleotides, the CDR3 is TGTGCCAGCAGTTCAATACACACTCCGGACGGACCCTATGGCTACACCTTC. Encoded protein: CASSSIHTPDGPYGYTF.

This chain connects TRBV30 to TRBJ1-1; possibly TRBD1 for D (5 bases). V lost 2 bases and J 0 bases, leaving 16 bases between the germline ends. The CDR3 totals 16 residues. Germline CDR1 reads GTSNPN; CDR2 reads SVGIG (reference sequence). The CDR3 nucleotides read TGTGCCTGGAGTTCGGCGGTCAGGGCGATGAACACTGAAGCTTTCTTT. It is translated as CAWSSAVRAMNTEAFF.

In the case of this clone: Additional DNA sequences in this sample encode the identical CDR3. The genes are TRBV27 and TRBJ2-7; D perhaps matches TRBD1 (6 bases). CDR1 MNHEY and CDR2 SMNVEV come from the germline V gene (reference sequence). The CDR3 length is 13 residues. V lost 5 bases, J lost 3 bases, and 11 bases lay in between. CDR3 in amino acids: CASSLGTLYEQYF. For the CDR3, the DNA is TGTGCCAGCAGTCTGGGGACACTCTACGAGCAGTACTTC.

V and J are TRBV28 and TRBJ1-5; D is unresolved. V lost 7 bases and J 3 bases, leaving 10 bases between the germline ends. This CDR3 has 13 amino acids. Germline values: CDR1 MDHEN, CDR2 SYDVKM. The CDR3 here is CASTGLINQPQHF. As DNA, the CDR3 is TGTGCCAGCACGGGCCTAATCAATCAGCCCCAGCATTTT.